A selection of T cell receptor beta chains follows, all from one sample in a study of blood T cell repertoires in COVID-19. Assay: immunoSEQ multiplex PCR; the TCRdb copy retains only in-frame clones and omits some. The sample carries about 180,000 clones, about 91% recorded once. Sequencing was carried out using peripheral blood. These receptors originate from a woman under 40 with acute or convalescent COVID-19. Each CDR3 is given with its conserved first and last residue. The D gene is left open where the match is weak. Clone size is not always given. Where it is, it says once, few, many or a class for expanded clones.

clone size	D gene	J gene	V gene	CDR3 DNA	CDR3 protein
.	.	TRBJ2-7	TRBV24-1	TGTGCCACCAGTGACCCTGCGGCAGAGGAGCAGTACTTC	CATSDPAAEEQYF
.	.	TRBJ1-1	TRBV7-2	TGTGCCAGCAGCTTACGGGGGGAGAGCACTGAAGCTTTCTTT	CASSLRGESTEAFF
.	.	TRBJ1-5	TRBV7-2	TGTGCCAGCAGCTTAAACAGATCTCCGCCCCAGCATTTT	CASSLNRSPPQHF
.	TRBD1	TRBJ2-3	TRBV5-1	TGCGCCAGCAGCCCCGGGACAGGGTTCAAGGCGCAGTATTTT	CASSPGTGFKAQYF
.	TRBD2	TRBJ2-5	TRBV5-1	TGCGCCAGCAGCTTGGCCGTACTAGCGGGGGAGACCCAGTACTTC	CASSLAVLAGETQYF
.	.	TRBJ1-1	TRBV5-1	TGCGCCAGCAGGGGACTCCTGAACACTGAAGCTTTCTTT	CASRGLLNTEAFF
.	TRBD2	TRBJ2-1	TRBV28	TGTGCCAGCAGTTTAGGGCCAATTGGGGGGACTACCTCCTACAATGAGCAGTTCTTC	CASSLGPIGGTTSYNEQFF
.	.	TRBJ2-1	TRBV6-5	TGTGCCAGCAGGCGGGGTAGCTCCTACAATGAGCAGTTCTTC	CASRRGSSYNEQFF
.	.	TRBJ1-5	TRBV6-5	TGTGCCAGCGATGGGAGCCCGTATCAGCCCCAGCATTTT	CASDGSPYQPQHF
.	.	TRBJ1-1	TRBV30	TGTGCCTGGAGTGTACGAGGTACCGCTGAAGCTTTCTTT	CAWSVRGTAEAFF
once	TRBD1	TRBJ1-2	TRBV5-4	TGTGCCAGCAGCGGGGACAGCCTCTATGGCTACACCTTC	CASSGDSLYGYTF
few	.	TRBJ2-5	TRBV11-2	TGTGCCAGCAGCCACTTCGAGACCCAGTACTTC	CASSHFETQYF
.	.	TRBJ2-2	TRBV27	TGTGCCACCTCAAGTGGAGGCACCGGGGAGCTGTTTTTT	CATSSGGTGELFF
few	.	TRBJ2-5	TRBV5-1	TGCGCCAGCAGCTTGGATGGGGAGATGGGGTGGGAGACCCAGTACTTC	CASSLDGEMGWETQYF
.	.	TRBJ2-7	TRBV5-1	TGCGCCAGCAGCTTCGAGGTCAACTCCTACGAGCAGTACTTC	CASSFEVNSYEQYF